These 18 T cell receptor beta chains came from one sample sequenced in a study of graft-versus-host responses after intestinal transplantation. TCRdb's copy holds only in-frame clones and misses some; the assay was immunoSEQ multiplex PCR. The sample has 85,000 to 100,000 clones, approximately 90% seen once. No antigen is known for these receptors. Sequencing was performed on unstimulated CD4+ T cells sorted from spleen or lymph node cells, taken before transplant. Receptor source: a human donor who was the organ donor for an intestinal transplant.

The V call is TRBV5-4, the J call TRBJ2-2; 11 nucleotides align to TRBD1. J lost 3 bases, V lost 4 bases, and 11 bases had no gene match. Germline values: CDR1 SGHNT, CDR2 YYREEE (reference sequence). The CDR3 runs 18 residues. The chain's CDR3 is CASSPMPGTGGYTGELFF. In DNA form, the CDR3 reads TGTGCCAGCAGCCCGATGCCCGGGACAGGGGGTTACACCGGGGAGCTGTTTTTT. The variable domain in full, with the rest retrieved from reference TRBV5-4 and TRBJ2-2, is ETGVTQSPTHLIKTRGQQVTLRCSSQSGHNTVSWYQQALGQGPQFIFQYYREEENGRGNFPPRFSGLQFPNYSSELNVNALELDDSALYLCASSPMPGTGGYTGELFFGEGSRLTVL.

This clone occurred a few times. The V gene is TRBV19, the J gene TRBJ1-1, with 10 bases lining up with TRBD1. The germline V gene has CDR1 LNHDA and CDR2 SQIVND (reference sequence). V shed 7 bases, J shed 5 bases, and the junction held 4 bases outside the gene matches. The CDR3 is 13 residues long. The CDR3 region is CASKGQGLTEAFF. The CDR3 DNA reads as TGTGCCAGTAAGGGACAGGGGTTAACTGAAGCTTTCTTT.

The rearrangement links TRBV7-6 to TRBJ1-1, with 7 bases fitting TRBD1. The germline gives CDR1 SGHVS, CDR2 FNYEAQ. The CDR3 is 15 amino acids. Unmatched junction bases numbered 8, after V lost 5 bases and J lost 2 bases. The CDR3 sequence: CASSPRTGANTEAFF. The CDR3 DNA sequence: TGTGCCAGCAGCCCACGGACAGGAGCCAACACTGAAGCTTTCTTT.

The DNA for the CDR3 is TGTGCCAGCCGCCGGGGGGCTGGATTTTTTTGGGAAGCTTTCTTT. It is translated as CASRRGAGFFWEAFF. This chain connects TRBV6-1 to TRBJ1-1; tentative D call: TRBD1 (6 bases). From germline, CDR1 is MNHNS and CDR2 SASEGT. Trimming left V 8 bases short and J 8 bases short, with 24 bases between. The CDR3 covers 15 residues.

The chain recombines TRBV5-4 with TRBJ2-3, with TRBD1 matching 7 bases. In germline, CDR1 is SGHNT, CDR2 YYREEE (reference sequence). V gave up 2 bases and J gave up 0 bases; unmatched junction bases: 12. This CDR3 contains 18 residues. CDR3 residues: CASSLKRGQASSTDTQYF. CDR3 nucleotides: TGTGCCAGCAGCTTAAAACGAGGACAGGCCTCTAGCACAGATACGCAGTATTTT.

This rearrangement joins TRBV7-2 to TRBJ2-1, with D tentatively TRBD1 (5 bases). This CDR3 region has 16 residues. The V end lost 1 base, the J end lost 2 bases, and 12 bases lay between the germline ends. Germline lookup yields CDR1 SGHTA and CDR2 FQGNSA. This chain's CDR3 is CASSLGGVGPYNEQFF. The DNA for the CDR3 is TGTGCCAGCAGCTTAGGGGGCGTAGGCCCCTACAATGAGCAGTTCTTC.

V usage is TRBV11-3 and J usage is TRBJ2-1; 7 nucleotides line up with TRBD1. Unmatched junction bases numbered 9, after V lost 1 base and J lost 6 bases. The CDR3 runs 16 residues. Germline loops: CDR1 SGHNT, CDR2 YENEEA. This CDR3 is CASSLGQGGLVNEQFF. Here the CDR3 DNA reads TGTGCCAGCAGCTTAGGACAGGGCGGTCTCGTCAATGAGCAGTTCTTC.

The chain uses TRBV14 and TRBJ1-1; perhaps TRBD1 as D (5 bases). The CDR3 is made up of 16 amino acids. The V and J ends lost 4 bases and 3 bases respectively, with 18 bases between them. Germline V gives CDR1 SGHDN, CDR2 FVKESK. The CDR3 spells CASSRQLGGGDTEAFF. The CDR3 DNA follows: TGTGCCAGCAGCCGTCAACTGGGGGGTGGGGACACTGAAGCTTTCTTT.

V usage is TRBV10-3 and J usage is TRBJ1-3, with a possible D match to TRBD1 (5 bases). The CDR3 runs to 16 residues. Germline CDR1 is ENHRY and CDR2 is SYGVKD. The V end was cut by 3 bases, the J end by 2 bases, with 14 bases between. CDR3 in DNA: TGTGCCATCAGTGATTTTTCCGGCAGGGCTGGAAACACCATATATTTT. The encoded protein is CAISDFSGRAGNTIYF.

J is TRBJ2-7 and V is TRBV5-1; D may be TRBD2 (5 bases). Trimming removed 1 base from V and 5 bases from J, with 13 bases in between. In germline, CDR1 is SGHRS, CDR2 YFSETQ. The CDR3 is 14 amino acids. The CDR3 coding sequence is TGCGCCAGCAGCTTGTCGTGGGGAGATGACGAGCAGTACTTC. Protein sequence: CASSLSWGDDEQYF.

The V and J genes are TRBV27 and TRBJ2-7; 7 bases line up with TRBD1. The germline V gene has CDR1 MNHEY and CDR2 SMNVEV (reference sequence). V lost 4 bases, J lost 6 bases, and 3 bases stayed unmatched. The CDR3 sequence is 12 residues long. The CDR3 spells CASSSPGGEQYF. For the CDR3, the DNA is TGTGCCAGCAGTTCCCCAGGGGGCGAGCAGTACTTC.

The V and J genes are TRBV6-5 and TRBJ2-7, with TRBD2 matching 8 bases. The CDR3 covers 14 residues. CDR1 and CDR2 (germline): MNHEY, SVGAGI. Germline trimming cut 6 bases from V and 2 bases from J; bases unmatched to any gene: 6. The CDR3 coding sequence is TGTGCCAGCAGGCTCACTAGCGGCACCTACGAGCAGTACTTC. Translated: CASRLTSGTYEQYF.

The V call is TRBV7-9, the J call TRBJ2-2; 9 bases map to TRBD2. CDR3 length: 18 amino acids. The V gene's germline CDR1 is SEHNR and CDR2 FQNEAQ (reference sequence). V trimming: 1 base; J trimming: 4 bases; junction bases outside the gene matches: 10. Written as DNA, the CDR3 is TGTGCCAGCAGCTTAGGGCTCTCGCGGGAGGGAGGCACCGGGGAGCTGTTTTTT. Translation gives CASSLGLSREGGTGELFF.

This rearrangement joins TRBV7-8 to TRBJ2-1; 11 bases are shared with TRBD2. This CDR3 is built from 19 residues. V lost 1 base and J lost 4; bases outside the gene matches: 12. Germline values: CDR1 SGHVS, CDR2 FQNEAQ. CDR3 residues: CASSLVPLAGARRYNEQFF. For the CDR3, the DNA is TGTGCCAGCAGCTTAGTCCCACTAGCGGGAGCACGCAGGTACAATGAGCAGTTCTTC.

The V and J genes are TRBV6-5 and TRBJ2-5; D ambiguous. Trimming left V 2 bases short and J 2 bases short, with 6 bases between. This CDR3 contains 13 residues. Germline V CDR1 and CDR2: MNHEY, SVGAGI. The CDR3 DNA is TGTGCCAGCAGTTACAACTGGCAAGAGACCCAGTACTTC. Its translation is CASSYNWQETQYF.

The chain recombines TRBV5-1 with TRBJ2-1; a possible D gene is TRBD2 (7 bases). This CDR3 is built from 18 residues. The germline V gene has CDR1 SGHRS and CDR2 YFSETQ. The germline V and J ends were trimmed by 5 bases and 1 base, with 22 bases remaining between them. The CDR3 DNA reads as TGCGCCAGCAGTCTGCCTCGGGGGGCAACCCTTTCCTACAATGAGCAGTTCTTC. Translating gives CASSLPRGATLSYNEQFF.

The rearrangement joins TRBV18 to TRBJ1-3; TRBD1 might be the D (6 bases). The CDR3 spans 16 residues. V lost 5 bases to trimming and J lost 3 bases, with 17 bases between them. The germline CDR1 and CDR2 sequences are KGHSH and LQKENI. The CDR3 protein is CASSATQGSVGNTIYF. Written as DNA, the CDR3 is TGTGCCAGCTCAGCCACCCAGGGGAGCGTTGGAAACACCATATATTTT.

The chain uses TRBV18 and TRBJ1-2, with D perhaps TRBD1 (6 bases). The germline V gene encodes CDR1 KGHSH and CDR2 LQKENI. V gave up 6 bases and J gave up 4 bases, with 15 bases separating them. CDR3 length: 14 residues. Written as DNA, the CDR3 is TGTGCCAGCTCGGATCAAGGACAGAGCTATGGCTACACCTTC. Residues: CASSDQGQSYGYTF.